This T cell receptor (beta chain) was recorded in a study of T cells after posttransplantation cyclophosphamide. Measured with immunoSEQ multiplex PCR; TCRdb has only the in-frame clones, and not every one. This repertoire holds nearly 25,000 clones, and none appear only once. CDR3 size: 13 residues. Trimming took off 7 bases at V and 5 bases at J, with 14 bases between the two ends. Germline loops: CDR1 SNHLY, CDR2 FYNNEI. The table lists this clone with many counts. The chain links TRBV2 to TRBJ2-5; perhaps TRBD2 as D (5 bases). The sequenced sample consisted of PBMCs. This TCR came from a woman aged 45-65 years in good health, CMV-negative, and a related stem cell transplant donor. The CDR3 protein is CASTNGPGETQYF. CDR3 DNA sequence: TGTGCCAGCACCAACGGCCCGGGGGAGACCCAGTACTTC.